Below are 17 T cell receptor beta chains sequenced from a single sample in a study of regulatory T cells in long-lasting Graves disease. With iRepertoire HTBI primers and Arm-PCR of CDR3 regions, TCR beta libraries were built. TCRdb processed the multiplex PCR reads anew with MiXCR; each CDR3 protein has one entry. The table shows roughly 700,000 distinct CDR3 sequences, with 30% occurring only once. Time point meaning: persistent/refractory GD, antithyroid drugs over 5 years with positive TRAb. Following extraction of RNA from PBMCs, that RNA was used to make the TCR library. Specimen: peripheral blood mononuclear cells (PBMCs), collected when the disease was refractory, from a patient treated with antithyroid drugs. These receptors came from a female donor with Graves disease.

The chain combines TRBV5-1 with TRBJ1-6; D possibly corresponds to TRBD1 (6 bases). Germline CDR1 SGHRS, CDR2 YFSETQ. Trimming left V 1 base short and J 7 bases short, with 9 bases between. The length of the CDR3 is 14 residues. CDR3 region: CASSLPGENSPLHF. CDR3 DNA: TGCGCCAGCAGCTTGCCAGGGGAAAATTCACCCCTCCACTTT.

V usage is TRBV6-1 and J usage is TRBJ2-7; D gene uncertain. With 3 bases removed from V and 9 bases from J, the gap between germline ends came to 21 bases. Germline CDR1 reads MNHNS; CDR2 reads SASEGT. CDR3 length: 15 residues. Written as DNA, the CDR3 is TGTGCCAGCAGTGACCCCTGGACGCCTTCCTTTGCGCAGTACTTC. It specifies CASSDPWTPSFAQYF.

The sample holds many counts of this clonotype. V and J are TRBV27 and TRBJ1-1; TRBD1 matches 9 bases. Germline V lookup: CDR1 MNHEY, CDR2 SMNVEV (reference sequence). The CDR3 totals 15 residues. The J segment lost 5 bases and the V segment lost 5 bases, leaving 9 bases of the junction unmatched. The CDR3 sequence: CASSRTGEGRTEAFF. The CDR3 DNA follows: TGTGCCAGCAGTCGGACAGGGGAGGGGAGGACTGAAGCTTTCTTT.

The table lists this clonotype with many counts. The V gene is TRBV2, the J gene TRBJ1-1; TRBD1 agrees at 9 bases. The CDR3 runs 15 residues. The V and J ends lost 11 bases and 1 base, in that order; junction bases with no gene match: 11. The germline CDR1 and CDR2 sequences are SNHLY and FYNNEI. The CDR3 region is CAGRRDRDENTEAFF. The CDR3 nucleotides read TGTGCCGGCCGCCGGGACAGGGACGAGAACACTGAAGCTTTCTTT.

This clonotype was counted ten times or more. The genes are TRBV12-3 or TRBV12-4 and TRBJ1-4, with D hard to call. With 7 bases removed from V and 8 bases from J, the gap between germline ends came to 20 bases. CDR3 length: 15 amino acids. The CDR3 DNA is TGTGCCAGCACCCATTCCGGCGGATCTAGAGAAAAACTGTTTTTT. Protein product: CASTHSGGSREKLFF.

The gene calls are TRBV9 and TRBJ1-2; 9 positions match TRBD1. Germline CDR1 SGDLS, CDR2 YYNGEE. Unmatched junction bases numbered 5, after V lost 5 bases and J lost 6 bases. The CDR3 is 13 residues long. In DNA, the CDR3 is TGTGCCAGCAGTCCGGACAGGGGTGATGGCTACACCTTC. Its protein product is CASSPDRGDGYTF.

This clonotype was counted a few times. The chain recombines TRBV10-3 with TRBJ1-6; possible D gene TRBD1, 6 bases. The germline CDR1 and CDR2 sequences are ENHRY and SYGVKD. The CDR3 loop spans 14 amino acids. Trimming removed 2 bases from V and 9 bases from J, with 11 bases in between. CDR3 sequence (DNA): TGTGCCATCAGTGAGGGACAGTCCGGTTCACCCCTCCACTTT. It yields the protein CAISEGQSGSPLHF.

Many counts were recorded for this clonotype. The V call is TRBV20-1, the J call TRBJ1-4; D may be TRBD1 (5 bases). The CDR3 totals 15 residues. Germline assignment: CDR1 DFQATT and CDR2 SNEGSKA (reference sequence). V lost 3 bases, J lost 10 bases, and 21 bases lay in between. For the CDR3, the DNA is TGCAGTGCTAGCGCTAGACAGAGGAACCTCGGAAAACTGTTTTTT. It codes for CSASARQRNLGKLFF.

A note on this clonotype: This may be a read error: a much more frequent sequence differs by one nucleotide. The chain joins TRBV28 to TRBJ1-5; 7 bases match TRBD1. The germline V gene encodes CDR1 MDHEN and CDR2 SYDVKM. The CDR3 consists of 15 residues. V lost 6 bases and J lost 0; bases outside the gene matches: 5. The CDR3 DNA is TGTGCCAGCAGCCCGACAGGGAATAGCAATCAGCCCCAGCATTTT. Residues: CASSPTGNSNQPQHF.

The V and J genes are TRBV5-4 and TRBJ1-2; possible D gene TRBD1, 5 bases. This CDR3 contains 14 residues. V was cut by 4 bases and J by 4 bases, with 14 bases left in between. CDR1 SGHNT and CDR2 YYREEE come from the germline V gene (reference sequence). The CDR3 DNA sequence: TGTGCCAGCAGCACTCGGACGGGACCCTATGGCTACACCTTC. Its protein is CASSTRTGPYGYTF. The whole variable domain, remainder taken from reference TRBV5-4 and TRBJ1-2, is ETGVTQSPTHLIKTRGQQVTLRCSSQSGHNTVSWYQQALGQGPQFIFQYYREEENGRGNFPPRFSGLQFPNYSSELNVNALELDDSALYLCASSTRTGPYGYTFGSGTRLTVV.

The chain recombines TRBV6-2 or TRBV6-3 with TRBJ1-2; 9 bases fit TRBD1. This CDR3 spans 16 amino acids. The ends lost 6 bases at V and 3 bases at J; junction bases unmatched: 11. Looked up from germline, CDR1 is MNHEY and CDR2 is SVGEGT. CDR3 nucleotides: TGTGCCAGCAGCCCCGGGACAGGGCTGATTGACTATGGCTACACCTTC. As protein: CASSPGTGLIDYGYTF.

This clonotype occurred a few times. The chain has TRBV29-1 and TRBJ1-1; D uncertain. Germline V lookup: CDR1 SQVTM, CDR2 ANQGSEA. V lost 2 bases, J lost 2 bases, and 12 bases lay in between. This CDR3 is built from 14 residues. The CDR3 nucleotides read TGCAGCGTTGAATTGGCCGGAAAAAACACTGAAGCTTTCTTT. It translates to CSVELAGKNTEAFF.

This clonotype has a handful of counts. V is TRBV5-4 and J is TRBJ1-2, with 7 nucleotides matching TRBD1. The CDR3 is 16 amino acids. After removal of 0 bases from V and 2 bases from J, the junction contained 7 bases not matched to a gene. In germline, CDR1 is SGHNT, CDR2 YYREEE (reference sequence). CDR3 region: CASSLGAGTENYGYTF. CDR3 in DNA: TGTGCCAGCAGCTTGGGTGCCGGGACAGAGAACTATGGCTACACCTTC.

J is TRBJ2-7 and V is TRBV18; D might be TRBD1 (6 bases). The ends were cut back, 5 bases at V and 6 bases at J, with 14 bases in the middle. Germline CDR1 is KGHSH and CDR2 is LQKENI. The CDR3 is 13 residues long. The CDR3 here is CASSSNRDLEQYF. DNA of the CDR3: TGTGCCAGCTCATCAAACAGGGACCTCGAGCAGTACTTC.

This clonotype occurred many times. This chain joins TRBV20-1 and TRBJ1-2; D is unresolved. The CDR3 consists of 11 residues. Germline V lookup: CDR1 DFQATT, CDR2 SNEGSKA (reference sequence). V lost 2 bases and J 8 bases, leaving 9 bases between the germline ends. CDR3 bases: TGCAGTGCTAGAAACCCGGAGGGCTACACCTTC. Its translation is CSARNPEGYTF.

This clonotype showed up many times. The chain carries TRBV7-3 and TRBJ2-5; D remains ambiguous. Trimming cost V 3 bases and J 5 bases, with 10 bases left between them. The CDR3 runs to 13 residues. CDR1 and CDR2 (germline): SGHTA, FQGTGA. CDR3 sequence: CASSFSSMETQYF. The CDR3 DNA reads as TGTGCCAGCAGCTTCTCTTCCATGGAGACCCAGTACTTC.

V usage is TRBV7-2 and J usage is TRBJ2-4; a weak D match, TRBD1 (5 bases). Trimming took 2 bases from V and 8 from J, leaving 10 bases between them. The germline CDR1 and CDR2 sequences are SGHTA and FQGNSA. This CDR3 is 13 amino acids long. CDR3 region: CASSLFGADIQYF. The CDR3 DNA reads TGTGCCAGCAGCTTATTTGGGGCGGACATTCAGTACTTC.